Listed here are 25 T cell receptor beta chains from one sample, sequenced in a study of blood T cell repertoires in COVID-19. Profiled with immunoSEQ multiplex PCR; TCRdb holds only in-frame clones, not every one. Of roughly 280,000 clones detected, 88% appear once; the ten largest clones hold approximately 3%. Material: PBMCs or T cells enriched from blood (not recorded which). Receptors originate from a woman aged 45-65 years who had recovered from COVID-19.

The chain carries TRBV10-3 and TRBJ1-1, with D unclear. Trimming pared 0 bases from V and 3 bases from J, leaving 14 bases between. The CDR3 is made up of 16 amino acids. Germline assignment: CDR1 ENHRY and CDR2 SYGVKD. The CDR3 nucleotides are TGTGCCATCAGTGAGTCGCTTCTGGTGGAGTACACTGAAGCTTTCTTT. This gives the protein CAISESLLVEYTEAFF.

This chain links TRBV6-5 with TRBJ1-6; D perhaps matches TRBD1 (6 bases). Trimming stripped 5 bases from V and 7 bases from J, with 12 bases between. Germline lookup yields CDR1 MNHEY and CDR2 SVGAGI. The CDR3 runs 14 residues. CDR3 sequence: CASSRTDLNSPLHF. In DNA, the CDR3 is TGTGCCAGCAGTCGGACAGACTTAAATTCACCCCTCCACTTT.

The rearrangement joins TRBV5-4 to TRBJ2-5; 9 nucleotides agree with TRBD2. Per germline, CDR1 SGHNT and CDR2 YYREEE (reference sequence). The CDR3 is made up of 14 amino acids. The ends lost 2 bases at V and 5 bases at J; junction bases unmatched: 4. The CDR3 loop is CASSFSGSWETQYF. The CDR3 region has the DNA TGTGCCAGCAGCTTTAGCGGGAGTTGGGAGACCCAGTACTTC.

J is TRBJ2-1 and V is TRBV7-2; maybe TRBD1 (5 bases). The CDR3 consists of 13 residues. Germline CDR1 reads SGHTA; CDR2 reads FQGNSA. V was clipped by 3 bases and J by 14 bases, with 17 bases between them. This CDR3 is CASSFKSAGQEFF. DNA for the CDR3: TGTGCCAGCAGCTTTAAGTCGGCAGGGCAGGAGTTCTTC. Complete variable domain (other parts from reference TRBV7-2 and TRBJ2-1): GAGVSQSPSNKVTEKGKDVELRCDPISGHTALYWYRQSLGQGLEFLIYFQGNSAPDKSGLPSDRFSAERTGGSVSTLTIQRTQQEDSAVYLCASSFKSAGQEFFGPGTRLTVL.

The V call is TRBV27, the J call TRBJ1-2; perhaps TRBD1 as D (6 bases). CDR3 length equals 13 residues. Trimming took 0 bases from V and 7 from J, leaving 9 bases between them. The V gene's germline CDR1 is MNHEY and CDR2 SMNVEV (reference sequence). The DNA for the CDR3 is TGTGCCAGCAGTTTATCAGGGGGGGTTGGCTACACCTTC. This translates into CASSLSGGVGYTF.

V gene TRBV10-3 combines with J gene TRBJ1-2; D gene uncertain. Germline-derived CDR1 and CDR2 are ENHRY and SYGVKD. This CDR3 has 17 residues. V lost 3 bases, J lost 2 bases, and 19 bases lay in between. The CDR3 reads CAISEQDTRLSNYGYTF. As DNA, the CDR3 is TGTGCCATCAGTGAACAAGACACACGGTTAAGCAACTATGGCTACACCTTC.

This chain links TRBV6-5 with TRBJ2-4; D gene ambiguous. V dropped 2 bases and J dropped 6 bases, with 17 bases sitting between them. In germline, CDR1 is MNHEY, CDR2 SVGAGI. This CDR3 spans 16 amino acids. CDR3 in amino acids: CASSYTTFGSTNIQYF. As DNA, the CDR3 is TGTGCCAGCAGTTACACTACCTTCGGGTCCACAAACATTCAGTACTTC.

The chain recombines TRBV28 with TRBJ1-4; D not certain. The CDR3 is 15 amino acids. CDR1 MDHEN and CDR2 SYDVKM come from the germline V gene. V gave up 5 bases and J gave up 4 bases, with 14 bases separating them. The CDR3 is CASSPLRTFNEKLFF. Written as DNA, the CDR3 is TGTGCCAGCAGTCCACTCCGTACGTTTAATGAAAAACTGTTTTTT.

The V call is TRBV27, the J call TRBJ1-2; D might be TRBD1 (6 bases). Germline V lookup: CDR1 MNHEY, CDR2 SMNVEV (reference sequence). CDR3 length equals 17 residues. Trimming cost V 6 bases and J 4 bases, with 24 bases left between them. The CDR3 region is CASSRFEQGGGLYGYTF. In nucleotides, the CDR3 is TGTGCCAGCAGCAGATTTGAACAGGGTGGGGGCCTCTATGGCTACACCTTC.

This chain connects TRBV9 to TRBJ2-2; D not resolved. Trimming cost V 4 bases and J 6 bases, with 7 bases left between them. CDR3 length: 12 amino acids. CDR1 and CDR2 (germline): SGDLS, YYNGEE. The CDR3, as DNA: TGTGCCAGCAGCCGACTGGCCGGGGAGCTGTTTTTT. It yields the protein CASSRLAGELFF. Together with reference TRBV9 and TRBJ2-2, the CDR3 gives the full variable domain: DSGVTQTPKHLITATGQRVTLRCSPRSGDLSVYWYQQSLDQGLQFLIQYYNGEERAKGNILERFSAQQFPDLHSELNLSSLELGDSALYFCASSRLAGELFFGEGSRLTVL.

The V and J genes are TRBV6-2 or TRBV6-3 and TRBJ1-2; TRBD1 matches at 7 bases. J gave up 8 bases and V 6 bases, and 12 bases lay outside the gene matches. Germline V lookup: CDR1 MNHEY, CDR2 SVGEGT. The CDR3 is 14 amino acids. The CDR3 protein is CASSLPATGFGYTF. For the CDR3, the DNA is TGTGCCAGCAGCCTCCCCGCGACAGGGTTCGGCTACACCTTC.

The gene calls are TRBV5-5 and TRBJ2-3, with 9 positions matching TRBD2. With V trimmed by 7 bases and J by 0 bases, 3 bases remained unmatched. The CDR3 totals 14 residues. Germline V lookup: CDR1 SGHKS, CDR2 YYEKEE (reference sequence). This chain's CDR3 is CASVGLASTDTQYF. The DNA of the CDR3 is TGTGCCAGCGTAGGACTAGCGAGCACAGATACGCAGTATTTT.

The DNA of the CDR3 is TGTGCCATCAGTGAATACGGAGGTTCTAATGAAAAACTGTTTTTT. Translating it yields CAISEYGGSNEKLFF. J is TRBJ1-4 and V is TRBV10-3; D not resolved. Germline V gene data show CDR1 as ENHRY and CDR2 as SYGVKD. Trimming removed 3 bases from V and 3 bases from J, with 11 bases in between. This CDR3 has 15 residues.

V usage is TRBV28 and J usage is TRBJ2-7, with 9 nucleotides matching TRBD1. The length of the CDR3 is 15 residues. Trimming at V came to 3 bases and at J to 6 bases, leaving 9 bases not matched to a gene. Germline CDR1 is MDHEN and CDR2 is SYDVKM. CDR3 region: CASSFLGTGSFEQYF. The CDR3 DNA reads as TGTGCCAGCAGTTTTCTCGGGACAGGGAGTTTCGAGCAGTACTTC.

The chain joins TRBV6-5 to TRBJ2-7; perhaps TRBD2 as D (5 bases). V was clipped by 2 bases and J by 5 bases, with 16 bases between them. The CDR3 contains 15 residues. Per the germline V gene, CDR1 is MNHEY and CDR2 is SVGAGI. The chain's CDR3 is CASSYLTTARNEQYF. In DNA form, the CDR3 reads TGTGCCAGCAGTTACCTGACTACGGCCCGAAACGAGCAGTACTTC.

V is TRBV21-1 and J is TRBJ2-3; the tabulated D call, TRBD1, remains unverified against the DNA. TRBV21-1 is a pseudogene. This CDR3 has 17 amino acids. The CDR3 protein is CASSKVIRTGGTDTQYF. CDR3 DNA sequence: TGTGCCAGCAGCAAAGTTATTCGGACAGGGGGAACAGATACGCAGTATTTT.

This chain uses TRBV2 with TRBJ1-1; tentatively, D is TRBD1 (5 bases). The ends were cut back, 5 bases at V and 8 bases at J, with 18 bases in the middle. Germline V gene lookup returns CDR1 SNHLY and CDR2 FYNNEI. This CDR3 contains 14 residues. The CDR3 DNA sequence: TGTGCCAGCAGTCCTGGGGCCAGGGCGACCGAAGCTTTCTTT. This encodes CASSPGARATEAFF. Based on the CDR3 plus reference TRBV2 and TRBJ1-1, the full variable domain is EPEVTQTPSHQVTQMGQEVILRCVPISNHLYFYWYRQILGQKVEFLVSFYNNEISEKSEIFDDQFSVERPDGSNFTLKIRSTKLEDSAMYFCASSPGARATEAFFGQGTRLTVV.

The CDR3 spells CASSVGQNNSPLHF. Here the CDR3 DNA reads TGTGCCAGCAGCGTGGGACAGAACAATTCACCCCTCCACTTT. This chain links TRBV6-5 with TRBJ1-6; 7 bases fit TRBD1. V gave up 6 bases and J gave up 7 bases; unmatched junction bases: 6. Germline values: CDR1 MNHEY, CDR2 SVGAGI. This CDR3 region has 14 residues.

The chain recombines TRBV5-4 with TRBJ2-1; 10 positions match TRBD2. With V trimmed by 1 base and J by 5 bases, 3 bases remained unmatched. The CDR3 consists of 15 residues. Germline V lookup: CDR1 SGHNT, CDR2 YYREEE (reference sequence). CDR3 sequence: CASSLSGLADNEQFF. CDR3 DNA sequence: TGTGCCAGCAGCTTGTCCGGACTAGCGGACAATGAGCAGTTCTTC. Drawing the rest from reference TRBV5-4 and TRBJ2-1, the complete variable domain is ETGVTQSPTHLIKTRGQQVTLRCSSQSGHNTVSWYQQALGQGPQFIFQYYREEENGRGNFPPRFSGLQFPNYSSELNVNALELDDSALYLCASSLSGLADNEQFFGPGTRLTVL.

The rearrangement uses TRBV27 and TRBJ1-1; D gene uncertain. The germline CDR1 and CDR2 sequences are MNHEY and SMNVEV (reference sequence). The CDR3 has 12 residues. Trimming shortened V by 4 bases and J by 11 bases, and 14 bases separated the two germline ends. This CDR3 is CASSSGIGSAFF. DNA of the CDR3: TGTGCCAGCAGTTCGGGTATTGGGTCGGCTTTCTTT.

The chain joins TRBV4-2 to TRBJ1-1; D unresolved. Between the trimmed V and J ends, which lost 0 bases and 6 bases, there was a span of 11 bases. The CDR3 runs 14 residues. Germline V lookup: CDR1 LGHNA, CDR2 YNFKEQ. The CDR3: CASSQDQVESEAFF. CDR3 sequence (DNA): TGTGCCAGCAGCCAAGATCAGGTAGAGTCTGAAGCTTTCTTT.

The rearrangement joins TRBV20-1 to TRBJ1-3; a weak D match, TRBD1 (6 bases). The length of the CDR3 is 15 residues. Trimming stripped 3 bases from V and 0 bases from J, with 12 bases between. Germline assignment: CDR1 DFQATT and CDR2 SNEGSKA (reference sequence). CDR3 region: CSASIDRSSGNTIYF. CDR3 DNA sequence: TGCAGTGCTAGTATCGACAGGAGCTCTGGAAACACCATATATTTT.

The V call is TRBV7-3, the J call TRBJ2-1, with D possibly being TRBD2 (6 bases). CDR1 is SGHTA and CDR2 is FQGTGA in the germline V gene. The CDR3 runs to 13 residues. Trimming pared 6 bases from V and 6 bases from J, leaving 12 bases between. CDR3 bases: TGTGCCAGCAGTATCGGGACTGGCAATGAGCAGTTCTTC. Translated, it gives CASSIGTGNEQFF.

The chain employs TRBV24-1 and TRBJ2-4; TRBD1 might be the D (5 bases). V was trimmed by 4 bases and J by 5 bases, leaving 8 bases between them. The CDR3 has 13 residues. Per the germline V gene, CDR1 is KGHDR and CDR2 is SFDVKD. The CDR3 sequence is CATSDLTENIQYF. CDR3 bases: TGTGCCACCAGTGACCTGACAGAAAACATTCAGTACTTC.

The chain joins TRBV7-3 to TRBJ2-1, with 10 bases that match TRBD2. The germline CDR1 and CDR2 sequences are SGHTA and FQGTGA. Trimming at V came to 4 bases and at J to 4 bases, leaving 4 bases not matched to a gene. The CDR3 extends over 15 amino acids. CDR3 coding DNA: TGTGCCAGCAGCTCTAGCGGGAGCCTGTACAATGAGCAGTTCTTC. Its translation is CASSSSGSLYNEQFF.